This TCR beta chain was profiled in a study of T cells after yellow fever vaccination (dated 2019 in TCRdb). Background for the entire study: The SMART-Seq v4 Ultra Low Input RNA kit was used to prepare libraries from fractions with low cell numbers. To track T-cell clones before and after primary and booster YFV17D yellow fever vaccination, bulk TCR alpha and beta repertoires were sequenced longitudinally. The cohort comprised two healthy male donors, one aged 18 to 29 and one aged 30 to 40 years. Bulk PBMC replicates and cell subsets were isolated from blood drawn at multiple timepoints before and after both primary and secondary immunization.

According to the germline V gene, CDR1 reads SGHTA and CDR2 reads FQGNSA. The trim is 1 base for V and 7 bases for J, with a gap of 7 bases between the germline ends. Including cysteine and phenylalanine, the CDR3 has 12 amino acids. Left in the record is the CDR3 DNA by itself, 36 bases read in frame from the first base. TCR cDNA was made using 5'RACE template switching, a step that added a universal primer site and unique molecular identifiers. cDNA synthesis was primed from both the TCR alpha and TCR beta constant segments. Two PCR steps were used to amplify libraries, with sample barcodes and sequencing adapters being added in the second step. Sequencing of libraries was performed on Illumina HiSeq 2500 (2x100 bp) or NovaSeq (2x150 bp). The paper's data handling went like this. MIGEC was used to demultiplex reads and collapse the reads into UMI consensus sequences, and MiXCR was used for V(D)J alignment. Clonotypes responding to the vaccine were identified with edgeR on replicate PBMC samples, with the criteria of FDR below 0.01 and a log2 fold change above 5 up to day 15. Each bulk clonotype was labeled CD4 or CD8 based on which sequenced repertoire, CD4 or CD8, contained the clonotype at higher abundance. TCRdb took the public reads, trimmed them with fastp at Q25, ran MiXCR for clone calling and kept in-frame beta chains. Each CDR3 protein appears once, grouped with its most common genes and DNA. TCRdb, not the authors, supplied the V and J calls. The sample table records 450,000 to 550,000 distinct CDR3 sequences; just over 20% of these occur just once. Less than 20% of the sample rests with the top ten.

With regard to this clonotype: This receptor's antigen is unknown. A read error may explain this, as a much larger clone is one base away.

The sample's treatment or condition, from its label and the paper: live attenuated yellow fever vaccine strain. Two biological replicates of bulk PBMCs were collected at each blood-draw timepoint. A standard Ficoll-Paque protocol was used to isolate PBMCs from peripheral blood. RNA was extracted with TriZol from bulk PBMCs, CD4 and CD8 fractions, and dextramer-positive and dextramer-negative fractions. General findings and caveats noted by the study authors: The study included only two donors, which limits how far the findings can be generalized. Compared with the primary T-cell response, the secondary T-cell response was weaker but faster, peaking on day 5 rather than day 15. Computational filtering was needed because FACS-sorted repertoires could contain abundant contaminating clonotypes from the bulk population. A small fraction of clonotypes appeared in both the CD4 and CD8 compartments, likely as a result of convergent recombination. Most clones expanded after primary vaccination were re-detected after the booster (around 96% of CD4 and 88% of CD8), suggesting broad memory maintenance.

The source material was PBMCs, sampled more than 20 days after the first yellow fever vaccination. The clonotype comes from a man between 18 and 35 years old who received the YFV17D yellow fever vaccine. The chain was built from TRBV7-2 and TRBJ2-5; TRBD2 might be the D gene, on 6 matching bases. The CDR3 protein is CASSLGEATQYF. At the DNA level, the sequence is TGTGCCAGCAGCTTAGGGGAGGCGACCCAGTACTTC.